This TCR beta chain was observed in a study of CD8+CD57+ T cells in acquired aplastic anemia. Across the study: The average for DNA from sorted CD4+ and CD8+ cells was roughly 3 ug.

This CDR3 comprises 15 residues. J was trimmed by 4 bases and V by 5 bases; bases with no gene match: 11. Germline lookup yields CDR1 SGHTA and CDR2 FQGNSA. Profiling that covered TCR beta VDJ and CDR3 relied on genomic DNA as its template. One entry per CDR3 protein results from TCRdb running MiXCR on the reads. The sample yields just over 400,000 distinct CDR3 sequences, around 68% seen once. Material: sorted CD4+, CD8+, or CD8+CD57+ T cells (not recorded which) from PBMCs. This chain connects TRBV7-2 to TRBJ2-7; 7 bases are a match to TRBD2. This TCR was recovered from a human donor in good health, serving as a control. The CDR3 spells CASSRAGDAVYEQYF. CDR3 DNA sequence: TGTGCCAGCAGCCGTGCGGGGGACGCGGTTTACGAGCAGTACTTC.